Listed below are T cell receptor beta chains from one sample, sequenced in a study of spatial heterogeneity in lung cancer. One entry per CDR3 protein results from TCRdb running MiXCR on the 5' RACE reads. The sample includes tens of thousands of distinct CDR3 sequences, approximately 20% of them seen just once. Sequenced here: PBMCs, sampled at surgery. The receptors were gathered from a male donor with early-stage non-small cell lung cancer. The CDR3 runs from the conserved cysteine through the conserved F or W. A D gene is named only where the DNA matches it firmly. The size entry is marked missing in some rows and otherwise reads once, few, many or a size class.

j_gene | abundance | d_gene | v_gene | CDR3nt | CDR3aa
TRBJ2-2 | many | NA | TRBV7-3 | TGTGCCAGCAGCCCAGCAGGGACCGGGGAGCTGTTTTTT | CASSPAGTGELFF
TRBJ2-3 | many | TRBD1 | TRBV7-6 | TGTGCCAGCAGCCCCGTTGGGGGACAGGGAACAGATACGCAGTATTTT | CASSPVGGQGTDTQYF
TRBJ1-1 | NA | NA | TRBV7-2 | TGTGCCAGCAGCTTAGATACAGGGAGAGCTTTCTTT | CASSLDTGRAFF
TRBJ1-1 | many | NA | TRBV7-9 | TGTGCCAGCAGGTTCCTATCAAACACTGAAGCTTTCTTT | CASRFLSNTEAFF
TRBJ1-4 | few | NA | TRBV15 | TGTGCCACCAGCAGCTGGACCGAACGACGGGAAAAACTGTTTTTT | CATSSWTERREKLFF
TRBJ2-3 | many | TRBD2 | TRBV11-2 | TGTGCCAGCAGCTTAGCCCCCGGACTAGCGGGTGTTCGGGCGCAGTATTTT | CASSLAPGLAGVRAQYF
TRBJ2-7 | NA | TRBD2 | TRBV11-3 | TGTGCCAGCAGCTTAGCGGGGGGAAGTCCCTACGAGCAGTACTTC | CASSLAGGSPYEQYF
TRBJ1-5 | NA | NA | TRBV28 | TGTGCCAGCAGTTTATCGAGGAATCAGCCCCAGCATTTT | CASSLSRNQPQHF
TRBJ2-1 | NA | TRBD2 | TRBV20-1 | TGCAGTGCTAGTCCGGGACTAGCGAACGATGAGCAGTTCTTC | CSASPGLANDEQFF
TRBJ2-7 | few | NA | TRBV18 | TGTGCCAGCTCAGCCCCTGGCGGAGAGCAGTACTTC | CASSAPGGEQYF
TRBJ2-3 | many | NA | TRBV7-2 | TGTGCCAGCAGCCCGCCCGGACGGTACTCGCAGTATTTT | CASSPPGRYSQYF
TRBJ1-4 | few | TRBD1 | TRBV2 | TGTGCCAGTTTTAAGGGGGCGGCTAATGAAAAACTGTTTTTT | CASFKGAANEKLFF
TRBJ1-5 | few | TRBD1 | TRBV6-2/TRBV6-3 | TGTGCCAGCAGTCCCCCAATACAGGGGAGAAATCAGCCCCAGCATTTT | CASSPPIQGRNQPQHF
TRBJ1-2 | NA | NA | TRBV2 | TGTGCCAGCGGTAGCCGGGACTATGGCTACACCTTC | CASGSRDYGYTF
TRBJ1-5 | few | NA | TRBV24-1 | TGTGCCACCAGTGATTTTCAAACAGGCCCAGGGGATCAGCCCCAGCATTTT | CATSDFQTGPGDQPQHF
TRBJ1-1 | NA | NA | TRBV7-9 | TGTGCCAGCAGCAGCGGGACAAGGAACACTGAAGCTTTCTTT | CASSSGTRNTEAFF
TRBJ2-4 | NA | TRBD2 | TRBV4-2 | TGTGCCAGCAGCCCTCAGCGGGACGGGGGAAACATTCAGTACTTC | CASSPQRDGGNIQYF
TRBJ2-1 | NA | TRBD2 | TRBV27 | TGTGCCAGCAGAAATTATTTAGGGACTAGAGAGAACCATGAGCAGTTCTTC | CASRNYLGTRENHEQFF
TRBJ2-7 | few | NA | TRBV6-5 | TGTGCCAGCAGTTACTCTGGGACTCCTGCCTACGAGCAGTACTTC | CASSYSGTPAYEQYF
TRBJ1-4 | many | TRBD1 | TRBV27 | TGTGCCAGCAGTCGGGACAGGGAGATCGGTGAAAAACTGTTTTTT | CASSRDREIGEKLFF
TRBJ1-5 | few | NA | TRBV19 | TGTGCCAGTAGTATAAGTGGAAGCAATCAGCCCCAGCATTTT | CASSISGSNQPQHF
TRBJ2-3 | NA | NA | TRBV4-3 | TGCGCCAGCAGCCAAGATCCAGTAGCCTTATCCCTCACAGATACGCAGTATTTT | CASSQDPVALSLTDTQYF
TRBJ2-4 | few | TRBD1 | TRBV4-3 | TGCGCCAGCAGCCAAGATTCAGGGGGCGCGGCCAAAAACATTCAGTACTTC | CASSQDSGGAAKNIQYF
TRBJ2-2 | many | NA | TRBV20-1 | TGCAGTGTTAACAGGGAGGGTAAAACCGGGGAGCTGTTTTTT | CSVNREGKTGELFF
TRBJ1-3 | NA | NA | TRBV7-9 | TGTGCCAGCAGCTTAGCGGGCAGGCTCTCTGGAAACACCATATATTTT | CASSLAGRLSGNTIYF
TRBJ2-7 | few | TRBD2 | TRBV5-6 | TGTGCCAGCACCGGGACTAGACTATACGAGCAGTACTTC | CASTGTRLYEQYF
TRBJ1-3 | NA | NA | TRBV4-3 | TGCGCCAGCAGCCAGGGGGAGGGAAGGTTCGGTAACACCATATATTTT | CASSQGEGRFGNTIYF
TRBJ1-1 | NA | TRBD1 | TRBV12-3/TRBV12-4 | TGTGCCAGCACCCCTGGAGACAGGGGGACCACTGAAGCTTTCTTT | CASTPGDRGTTEAFF
TRBJ2-7 | medium-sized | NA | TRBV27 | TGTGCCAGCAGTTTATTTGACGGGACATCCTACGAGCAGTACTTC | CASSLFDGTSYEQYF
TRBJ2-7 | NA | TRBD1 | TRBV28 | TGTGCCAGCAGCCCACACGGACAGGCCGCCGACGAGCAGTACTTC | CASSPHGQAADEQYF
TRBJ2-3 | few | TRBD2 | TRBV12-3/TRBV12-4 | TGTGCCAGCAGTTTAGCAGCGGGGAGCCACACAGATACGCAGTATTTT | CASSLAAGSHTDTQYF
TRBJ1-5 | few | NA | TRBV3-1 | TGTGCCAGCAGCCAAGATCCCCCCCGCGCTAGCAATCAGCCCCAGCATTTT | CASSQDPPRASNQPQHF
TRBJ2-3 | NA | NA | TRBV10-3 | TGTGCCATCAGTGATTCCGCGGACCGCACAGATACGCAGTATTTT | CAISDSADRTDTQYF
TRBJ2-3 | few | TRBD2 | TRBV18 | TGTGCCAGCTCATCTAGCGGGGGGGCCCAAGATACGCAGTATTTT | CASSSSGGAQDTQYF
TRBJ1-5 | NA | NA | TRBV12-3/TRBV12-4 | TGTGCCAGCAGTTTACTGGGTAATGGCCAGCCCCAGCATTTT | CASSLLGNGQPQHF
TRBJ2-7 | NA | NA | TRBV11-1 | TGTGCCAGCAGCTATAGTGACTACGAGCAGTACTTC | CASSYSDYEQYF
TRBJ1-3 | NA | TRBD1 | TRBV9 | TGTGCCAGCAGCTGGCGGGACAGCAAATCGTCGGCTGGAAACACCATATATTTT | CASSWRDSKSSAGNTIYF
TRBJ2-3 | few | NA | TRBV12-3/TRBV12-4 | TGTGCCAGCAGTCTCCCCGCGGAGACGCAGTATTTT | CASSLPAETQYF
TRBJ2-7 | few | NA | TRBV30 | TGTGCCTGGAGTGTTATGGCGGTTAGCTCCTACGAGCAGTACTTC | CAWSVMAVSSYEQYF
TRBJ2-7 | many | TRBD1 | TRBV5-1 | TGCGCCAGCAGCTTGGGAGGGACAGGGGTCTACGAGCAGTACTTC | CASSLGGTGVYEQYF
TRBJ2-7 | NA | TRBD2 | TRBV20-1 | TGCAGTGCTAGAGATATAAGCGGGAGTTTCTACGAGCAGTACTTC | CSARDISGSFYEQYF
TRBJ2-7 | NA | NA | TRBV7-9 | TGTGCCAGCAGCTTAGTCAGGGCCCACGAGCAGTACTTC | CASSLVRAHEQYF
TRBJ2-3 | NA | TRBD2 | TRBV5-1 | TGCGCCAGTGCGACTAGCGGGGTATCCACAGATACGCAGTATTTT | CASATSGVSTDTQYF
TRBJ1-2 | few | TRBD1 | TRBV20-1 | TGCAGTGCAGAGGACAGGGGTGACTATGGCTACACCTTC | CSAEDRGDYGYTF
TRBJ2-2 | few | TRBD2 | TRBV12-3/TRBV12-4 | TGTGCCAGCAGAAGACTAGCGACGAACACCGGGGAGCTGTTTTTT | CASRRLATNTGELFF
TRBJ1-1 | few | NA | TRBV15 | TGTGCCACCTCTGGGGAGTTAAGAACTGAAGCTTTCTTT | CATSGELRTEAFF
TRBJ2-7 | few | NA | TRBV12-3/TRBV12-4 | TGTGCCAGCAGCCGTAGGACCTACGAGCAGTACTTC | CASSRRTYEQYF
TRBJ2-6 | NA | NA | TRBV3-1 | TGTGCCAGCAGCCAATCCCGCGGCATCTCTGGGGCCAACGTCCTGACTTTC | CASSQSRGISGANVLTF